These T cell receptor beta chains were read from a single sample in a study of blood T cell repertoires in COVID-19. TCRdb's table, derived via immunoSEQ multiplex PCR, lists solely in-frame clones and lacks some. The sample consists of about 190,000 clones, about four fifths of them appearing once. The sequencing input was peripheral blood. Every receptor here comes from a woman between 65 and 79 years old with active or convalescent COVID-19. Both conserved end residues are part of each CDR3. Fields, in order: D gene, V gene, J gene, clone size, CDR3 protein, CDR3 DNA. The D gene is left open where the match is weak. Some rows mark clone size as missing; the rest say once, few, many or name a class of expanded clone.

d_gene: NA; v_gene: TRBV5-8; j_gene: TRBJ1-6; abundance: NA; CDR3aa: CASSHRTGRNSPLHF; CDR3nt: TGTGCCAGCAGCCATAGGACGGGGAGGAATTCACCCCTCCACTTT
d_gene: TRBD2; v_gene: TRBV7-2; j_gene: TRBJ2-7; abundance: NA; CDR3aa: CASSPGGAGYYEQYF; CDR3nt: TGTGCCAGCAGCCCGGGGGGAGCGGGGTACTACGAGCAGTACTTC
d_gene: NA; v_gene: TRBV3-1/TRBV3-2; j_gene: TRBJ1-1; abundance: NA; CDR3aa: CASRGQTGTEAFF; CDR3nt: TGTGCCAGCCGAGGACAGACGGGCACTGAAGCTTTCTTT
d_gene: NA; v_gene: TRBV29-1; j_gene: TRBJ2-1; abundance: NA; CDR3aa: CSVTRAWRIDEQFF; CDR3nt: TGCAGCGTTACGAGGGCCTGGCGAATCGATGAGCAGTTCTTC
d_gene: TRBD1; v_gene: TRBV30; j_gene: TRBJ1-1; abundance: many; CDR3aa: CAWSVRIGQGAIEAFF; CDR3nt: TGTGCCTGGAGTGTACGTATCGGGCAGGGGGCTATTGAAGCTTTCTTT
d_gene: NA; v_gene: TRBV19; j_gene: TRBJ1-2; abundance: NA; CDR3aa: CASSARGWIPTF; CDR3nt: TGTGCCAGTAGTGCCAGGGGATGGATCCCCACTTTC
d_gene: NA; v_gene: TRBV5-4; j_gene: TRBJ2-1; abundance: NA; CDR3aa: CASSLAGHNEQFF; CDR3nt: TGTGCCAGCAGCTTGGCAGGGCACAATGAGCAGTTCTTC
d_gene: TRBD1; v_gene: TRBV27; j_gene: TRBJ2-7; abundance: NA; CDR3aa: CASSSDRAGEQYF; CDR3nt: TGTGCCAGCAGTTCGGACAGGGCCGGGGAGCAGTACTTC
d_gene: TRBD2; v_gene: TRBV7-2; j_gene: TRBJ2-1; abundance: NA; CDR3aa: CASRGAGGHYNEQFF; CDR3nt: TGTGCCAGCAGGGGGGCGGGAGGACACTACAATGAGCAGTTCTTC
d_gene: TRBD1; v_gene: TRBV30; j_gene: TRBJ1-2; abundance: few; CDR3aa: CAWSGDSANYGYTF; CDR3nt: TGTGCCTGGAGTGGGGACAGCGCTAACTATGGCTACACCTTC
d_gene: NA; v_gene: TRBV9; j_gene: TRBJ2-3; abundance: NA; CDR3aa: CASSVGLTDTQYF; CDR3nt: TGTGCCAGCAGCGTTGGCCTTACAGATACGCAGTATTTT
d_gene: TRBD2; v_gene: TRBV7-3; j_gene: TRBJ2-2; abundance: few; CDR3aa: CASSPSGRSSNTGELFF; CDR3nt: TGTGCCAGCAGTCCTAGCGGGAGGTCCTCGAACACCGGGGAGCTGTTTTTT
d_gene: NA; v_gene: TRBV7-3; j_gene: TRBJ2-2; abundance: NA; CDR3aa: CASRRASGTGELFF; CDR3nt: TGTGCCAGCAGGAGGGCCTCGGGGACCGGGGAGCTGTTTTTT
d_gene: NA; v_gene: TRBV9; j_gene: TRBJ2-1; abundance: NA; CDR3aa: CASSVGLGSYNEQFF; CDR3nt: TGTGCCAGCAGCGTGGGACTTGGATCGTACAATGAGCAGTTCTTC
d_gene: NA; v_gene: TRBV2; j_gene: TRBJ1-3; abundance: NA; CDR3aa: CASSETGNSGNTIYF; CDR3nt: TGTGCCAGCAGCGAAACAGGGAACTCTGGAAACACCATATATTTT
d_gene: NA; v_gene: TRBV6-1; j_gene: TRBJ2-5; abundance: NA; CDR3aa: CASSDDRETQYF; CDR3nt: TGTGCCAGCAGTGACGACAGAGAGACCCAGTACTTC
d_gene: TRBD1; v_gene: TRBV6-5; j_gene: TRBJ1-6; abundance: NA; CDR3aa: CASRGTGKGSPLHF; CDR3nt: TGTGCCAGCAGAGGGACAGGGAAAGGTTCACCCCTCCACTTT
d_gene: NA; v_gene: TRBV3-1/TRBV3-2; j_gene: TRBJ2-3; abundance: once; CDR3aa: CASSQDDFTDTQYF; CDR3nt: TGTGCCAGCAGCCAAGACGACTTCACAGATACGCAGTATTTT
d_gene: NA; v_gene: TRBV28; j_gene: TRBJ2-7; abundance: NA; CDR3aa: CASSVTGQQYF; CDR3nt: TGTGCCAGCAGTGTAACAGGGCAGCAGTACTTC
d_gene: TRBD2; v_gene: TRBV5-1; j_gene: TRBJ2-1; abundance: NA; CDR3aa: CASSLRPSGRSYNEQFF; CDR3nt: TGCGCCAGCAGCTTGAGACCCAGCGGGAGGTCCTACAATGAGCAGTTCTTC